This TCR beta chain came from a study of blood T cell repertoires in COVID-19. Donors were grouped by their self-reported clinical history. Before being deemed recovered, Cohort 3 donors had two negative PCRs, clearance, or symptom resolution. This table comes from immunoSEQ multiplex PCR, and its TCRdb copy is limited to in-frame clones, with some not included. In the table there are hundreds of thousands of clones, about 89% of which are singletons. The CDR3 is 14 amino acids. V lost 1 base and J lost 6; bases outside the gene matches: 3. Germline CDR1 reads LNHNV; CDR2 reads YYDKDF (reference sequence).

The chain uses TRBV15 and TRBJ2-1; 7 bases are shared with TRBD2. The specimen sequenced was PBMCs or T cells enriched from blood (not recorded which). The source of this sequence is a man aged 55 to 70 who had recovered from COVID-19. CDR3 DNA sequence: TGTGCCACCAGCAGAGGGGGGGGGAGCAATGAGCAGTTCTTC. It codes for CATSRGGGSNEQFF.